Reported below is one T cell receptor (beta chain). The clone's antigen remains unknown. Base quality data are lacking; no much larger clone is found one base away. The record originates from a study of blood T cell repertoires in COVID-19 (dated by TCRdb to 2020 to 2022). At the level of the whole study: Collaborator samples came from the United States, Italy and Spain and covered acute and convalescent phases of COVID-19. The prospective study material was composed of cDNA or gDNA derived from T cells, B-cell-depleted T cells, or PBMCs. Deeply sampled blood TCRbeta repertoires from subjects exposed to, actively infected with, or recovered from COVID-19 were included in the dataset. The repertoires were made available in a free public database intended to serve as a resource for research on the immune response to SARS-CoV-2. The samples were drawn from two sources: the first 160 participants of the ongoing ImmuneRACE study, and 1,000 to 1,500 subjects contributed by 6 global collaborators. The sample metadata nearly always contained a de-identified subject ID, COVID-19 status, age in years and sex. HLA class I and class II types, where available, came from metadata supplied by the sample provider rather than from assay-based typing. Summary of the overall study and its limitations: The quantity of clinical and demographic metadata differed by source and by participant and was supplied without curation.

Participants in the prospective study were enrolled through a virtual design, were aged roughly 18 to 90 years, and lived in approximately 24 United States geographic areas. To assign participants to cohorts, the prospective study relied on clinical history that participants themselves reported in a screening survey and a study questionnaire. Recovered participants in ImmuneRACE Cohort 3 were defined as having two consecutive negative NP/OP PCR tests, clearance from a healthcare professional, or resolution of symptoms. Mobile phlebotomists in the prospective study collected whole blood, serum and a nasopharyngeal or oropharyngeal swab from every participant. Over a roughly 2-month period, participants in the prospective study had the option of providing additional blood draws and questionnaires. Before DNA extraction, blood samples from the prospective study were shipped at room temperature or frozen.

The immunoSEQ Assay, a bias-controlled multiplex PCR, was used to amplify TCRbeta CDR3 regions from genomic DNA. Processing in the source paper ran as follows. Within the assay, amplification of reference gene primers was used to estimate how many nucleated cells each sample contained. Sequence reads were collapsed and filtered to measure the absolute abundance of every unique TCRbeta CDR3 rearrangement. Productive Simpson clonality was computed per sample as the square root of Simpson's diversity index over productive rearrangements. TCRdb limited this immuneACCESS table to in-frame rearrangements with V and J called. A share of clones is missing; checked studies link under half to unresolved V genes, and the rest is unexplained. V and J calls plus clone size are reproduced from that table; the DNA served to infer D and trimming. This sample comprises about 440,000 clones, about 90% of them detected only once. Roughly 0.66% of the sample goes to the ten largest clones.

Cut back by 6 bases and 7 bases, the V and J ends lie 13 bases apart. In the germline V gene (reference sequence), CDR1 corresponds to LNHDA and CDR2 to SQIVND. The CDR3 covers 12 residues, taking in both the cysteine and the phenylalanine. The read is trimmed to its CDR3 DNA, 36 bases read in frame from base 1. The clonotype originates from a young man who had recovered from COVID-19. The rearrangement combines TRBV19 with TRBJ2-7; the best D guess is TRBD1, with 5 bases matching. Sequencing was done on a sample of PBMCs or T cells enriched from blood (not recorded which). The bases read TGTGCCAGTAGAGGGGCGTTGGGGGAGCAGTACTTC. Protein translation: CASRGALGEQYF.